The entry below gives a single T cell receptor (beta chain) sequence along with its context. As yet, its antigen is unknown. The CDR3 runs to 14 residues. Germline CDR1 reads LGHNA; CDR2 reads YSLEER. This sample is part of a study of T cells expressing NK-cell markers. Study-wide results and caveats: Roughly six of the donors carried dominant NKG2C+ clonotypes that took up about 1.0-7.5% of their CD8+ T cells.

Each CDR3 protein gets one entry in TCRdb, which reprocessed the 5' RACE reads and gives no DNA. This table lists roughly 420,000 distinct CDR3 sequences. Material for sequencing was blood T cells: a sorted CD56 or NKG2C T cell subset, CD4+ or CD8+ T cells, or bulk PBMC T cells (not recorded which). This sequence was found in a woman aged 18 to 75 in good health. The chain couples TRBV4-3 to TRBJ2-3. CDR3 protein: CASSHDDSTDTQYF.